This entry lists 4 T cell receptor beta chains sequenced from one sample in a study of blood T cell repertoires in COVID-19. Repertoires were generated with immunoSEQ multiplex PCR, while TCRdb's copy carries only in-frame clones and drops some. The sample carries more than 200,000 clones, 70% to 90% recorded once. The sample taken for sequencing was PBMCs or T cells enriched from blood (not recorded which). The receptor source for this set is a woman aged 45-60 years who had recovered from COVID-19.

The chain carries TRBV5-4 and TRBJ2-2; D is uncertain. Deletions cut 3 bases from V and 6 bases from J, with 9 bases between. The CDR3 runs 13 residues. Germline CDR1 SGHNT, CDR2 YYREEE (reference sequence). The CDR3 DNA reads as TGTGCCAGCAGCTCGAGACACGCCGGGGAGCTGTTTTTT. Translating gives CASSSRHAGELFF.

The V and J genes are TRBV4-3 and TRBJ2-7; a weak D match, TRBD1 (6 bases). Trimming pared 0 bases from V and 3 bases from J, leaving 15 bases between. This CDR3 contains 16 residues. Germline V CDR1 and CDR2: LGHNA, YSLEER. The CDR3 coding sequence is TGCGCCAGCAGCCAAGATTTCCCGGGACAACTCTACGAGCAGTACTTC. Residues: CASSQDFPGQLYEQYF.

The genes are TRBV30 and TRBJ1-2, with D perhaps TRBD1 (6 bases). V was trimmed by 3 bases and J by 0 bases, leaving 17 bases between them. There are 16 residues in the CDR3. Germline assignment: CDR1 GTSNPN and CDR2 SVGIG (reference sequence). CDR3 in amino acids: CAWSAPGTSPNYGYTF. The CDR3 bases are TGTGCCTGGAGCGCGCCAGGGACATCTCCTAACTATGGCTACACCTTC.

This sequence joins TRBV19 and TRBJ2-7; no reliable D call. The length of the CDR3 is 14 residues. Germline CDR1 and CDR2: LNHDA and SQIVND (reference sequence). Deletions cut 2 bases from V and 2 bases from J, with 10 bases between. The CDR3 DNA follows: TGTGCCAGTAGTATAAATGCAGTGACCTACGAGCAGTACTTC. Encoded protein: CASSINAVTYEQYF.